This T cell receptor (beta chain) was recorded in a study of blood T cell repertoires in COVID-19. On the study more broadly: Some COVID-19 samples were acute and others convalescent; all came from the United States, Italy and Spain. From T cells, B-cell-depleted T cells, or PBMCs came the material, which was cDNA or gDNA.

V dropped 5 bases and J dropped 2 bases, with 7 bases sitting between them. The CDR3 totals 13 residues. In germline, CDR1 is ENHRY, CDR2 SYGVKD. Methods used by the authors: Amplified reference gene primers provided the basis for estimating nucleated cell counts. Using immunoSEQ multiplex PCR, the repertoire was profiled, and TCRdb retains in-frame clones only, with some absent. V, J and clone size reflect that table, while D and trimming were determined from the DNA. The sample has 250,000 to 300,000 clones, more than 85% seen once. Seattle patient enrollment occurred during active infection, with longitudinal follow-up thereafter.

This chain joins TRBV10-3 and TRBJ1-5; the D is unclear. The sample consisted of peripheral blood. The origin of this receptor is a woman aged 25 to 39 with COVID-19, enrolled during active disease. For the CDR3, the DNA is TGTGCCATCAGTACGGGAGGCAATCAGCCCCAGCATTTT. This encodes CAISTGGNQPQHF.